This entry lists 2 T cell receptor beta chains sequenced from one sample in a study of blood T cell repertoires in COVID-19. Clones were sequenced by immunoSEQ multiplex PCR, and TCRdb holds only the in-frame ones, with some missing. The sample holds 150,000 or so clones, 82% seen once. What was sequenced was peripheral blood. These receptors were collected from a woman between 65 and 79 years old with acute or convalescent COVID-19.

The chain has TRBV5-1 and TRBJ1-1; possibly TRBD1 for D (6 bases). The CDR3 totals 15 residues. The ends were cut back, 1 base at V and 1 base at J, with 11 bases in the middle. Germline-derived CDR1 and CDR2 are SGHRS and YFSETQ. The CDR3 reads CASSLQGRANTEAFF. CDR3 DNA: TGCGCCAGCAGCTTGCAGGGGCGGGCGAACACTGAAGCTTTCTTT.

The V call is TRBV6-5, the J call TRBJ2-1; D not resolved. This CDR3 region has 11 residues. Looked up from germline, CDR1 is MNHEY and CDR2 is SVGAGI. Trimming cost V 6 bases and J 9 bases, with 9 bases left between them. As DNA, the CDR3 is TGTGCCAGCAGCACTCTCGGTGAGCAGTTCTTC. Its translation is CASSTLGEQFF.